These 27 T cell receptor beta chains were all obtained from the same sample, sequenced in a study of circulating tumor DNA in untreated peripheral T-cell lymphoma. Here immunoSEQ multiplex PCR was the method, and the copy in TCRdb shows in-frame clones only, minus some. The sample has some 10,000 clones, around 74% seen once. The sequenced sample was tumor tissue. Every receptor here comes from a human donor with peripheral T-cell lymphoma.

The CDR3 loop reads CASSPWTAAGYTF. The CDR3 DNA reads as TGTGCCAGCAGTCCCTGGACAGCCGCGGGCTACACCTTC. This chain links TRBV28 with TRBJ1-2, with D perhaps TRBD1 (6 bases). This CDR3 has 13 amino acids. V was shortened by 5 bases and J by 8 bases, with 15 bases between the two germline ends. Germline-derived CDR1 and CDR2 are MDHEN and SYDVKM.

This chain uses TRBV7-4 with TRBJ1-5; D is unclear. This CDR3 comprises 14 residues. Trimming removed 2 bases from V and 2 bases from J, with 7 bases in between. CDR1 and CDR2 (germline): SGHVT, SQSDAQ. CDR3 nucleotide sequence: TGTGCCAGCAGCTTATCCTTGGGCAATCAGCCCCAGCATTTT. This translates into CASSLSLGNQPQHF.

The rearrangement uses TRBV5-1 and TRBJ2-1; D is uncertain. Germline values: CDR1 SGHRS, CDR2 YFSETQ. The CDR3 has 14 amino acids. Deletions cut 0 bases from V and 9 bases from J, with 13 bases between. The DNA of the CDR3 is TGCGCCAGCAGCTTGGTTTCTAGTTCCTTTGAGCAGTTCTTC. Protein product: CASSLVSSSFEQFF.

The chain joins TRBV5-1 to TRBJ2-5, with 8 bases matching TRBD2. J gave up 1 base and V 1 base, and 0 bases lay outside the gene matches. Germline CDR1 is SGHRS and CDR2 is YFSETQ. This CDR3 has 14 residues. The CDR3 DNA reads as TGCGCCAGCAGCTTGACTAGCGGCCAAGAGACCCAGTACTTC. The encoded protein is CASSLTSGQETQYF.

This chain connects TRBV10-2 to TRBJ2-3, with 8 positions matching TRBD2. CDR1 and CDR2 (germline): WSHSY, SAAADI. The length of the CDR3 is 14 residues. After removal of 0 bases from V and 6 bases from J, the junction contained 2 bases not matched to a gene. This CDR3 reads CASSESSGVDTQYF. The CDR3 DNA reads TGCGCCAGCAGTGAGTCTAGCGGGGTCGATACGCAGTATTTT.

The rearrangement uses TRBV10-3 and TRBJ1-4, with 9 bases matching TRBD1. The germline V gene has CDR1 ENHRY and CDR2 SYGVKD. The CDR3 has 14 residues. V lost 1 base to trimming and J lost 13 bases; unmatched junction nucleotides: 7. CDR3 DNA: TGTGCCATCAGTGAGTGGGACAGGGACGAGGGACTGTTTTTT. Encoded protein: CAISEWDRDEGLFF.

The rearrangement uses TRBV6-8 and TRBJ2-7; TRBD1 aligns across 10 bases. Trimming took 6 bases from V and 2 from J; bases not matched to a gene: 4. This CDR3 contains 14 residues. Germline V gene lookup returns CDR1 MNHGY and CDR2 SAAAGT. The CDR3 sequence: CASRAGTGAYEQYF. The CDR3, as DNA: TGTGCCAGCAGGGCCGGGACAGGGGCCTACGAGCAGTACTTC.

CDR3: CAARQGSSYEQYF. The CDR3 DNA reads as TGTGCCGCCAGACAGGGATCCTCCTACGAGCAGTACTTC. This chain joins TRBV30 and TRBJ2-7; 7 nucleotides match TRBD1. CDR1 is GTSNPN and CDR2 is SVGIG in the germline V gene (reference sequence). Germline trimming cut 8 bases from V and 0 bases from J; bases unmatched to any gene: 7. This CDR3 spans 13 amino acids.

The rearrangement joins TRBV28 to TRBJ1-1, with a weak D call TRBD1 (6 bases). CDR1 and CDR2 from the germline V gene are MDHEN and SYDVKM. V lost 4 bases and J 1 base, leaving 13 bases between the germline ends. This CDR3 is built from 15 residues. The CDR3 sequence is CASSSAGTPNTEAFF. The CDR3 DNA is TGTGCCAGCAGTTCTGCCGGGACACCGAACACTGAAGCTTTCTTT.

This rearrangement joins TRBV10-3 to TRBJ2-7; D is uncertain. The CDR3 covers 13 residues. Looked up from germline, CDR1 is ENHRY and CDR2 is SYGVKD. Trimming stripped 0 bases from V and 6 bases from J, with 9 bases between. The CDR3 protein is CAISESAGGEQYF. CDR3 bases: TGTGCCATCAGTGAGTCGGCAGGCGGCGAGCAGTACTTC.

Concerning this clone: Its ends do not fully match the called genes, so a read error is possible. The rearrangement links TRBV10-2 to TRBJ2-1; 9 nucleotides agree with TRBD2. The CDR3 runs to 15 residues. Germline CDR1 and CDR2: WSHSY and SAAADI. CDR3 sequence: CATSALAGGPGEQFF. CDR3 nucleotides: TGCGCCACCAGTGCCCTGGCGGGGGGGCCGGGCGAGCAGTTCTTC.

The V call is TRBV1, the J call TRBJ1-5; no DNA check was done on the table's D call, TRBD1. TRBV1 is reported as a pseudogene. The CDR3 runs to 15 residues. The CDR3 loop reads CASSATGTGHQPQHF. The CDR3 DNA is TGCGCCAGCAGCGCCACCGGGACAGGGCACCAGCCCCAGCATTTT.

The J gene is TRBJ2-3, the V gene TRBV14; D may be TRBD1 (6 bases). Germline CDR1 and CDR2: SGHDN and FVKESK. The CDR3 totals 18 residues. Trimming took off 0 bases at V and 3 bases at J, with 19 bases between the two ends. The CDR3 sequence is CASSQDGGPRYLTDTQYF. CDR3 nucleotides: TGTGCCAGCAGCCAAGATGGGGGCCCGCGATACCTAACAGATACGCAGTATTTT.

This clone was observed a single time. V gene TRBV6-8 combines with J gene TRBJ1-2; D perhaps matches TRBD1 (5 bases). This CDR3 is built from 14 residues. Germline loops: CDR1 MNHGY, CDR2 SAAAGT. Trimming cost V 5 bases and J 5 bases, with 15 bases left between them. As DNA, the CDR3 is TGTGCCAGCAGTCTTCTTGGGGCGGGGTATGGCTACACCTTC. Translating gives CASSLLGAGYGYTF.

V gene TRBV30 combines with J gene TRBJ1-2; D perhaps matches TRBD1 (5 bases). This CDR3 has 12 residues. Per the germline V gene, CDR1 is GTSNPN and CDR2 is SVGIG (reference sequence). V lost 7 bases, J lost 2 bases, and 11 bases lay in between. CDR3 DNA: TGTGCCTATACGACAGTGAACTATGGCTACACCTTC. It yields the protein CAYTTVNYGYTF.

As to this clone: At one end, the junction sequence differs from germline, possibly due to a read error. The CDR3 region has the DNA TGTGCCATCAGTGGGGGACTCCCCACCTACGAGCAGTACTTC. This encodes CAISGGLPTYEQYF. The rearrangement joins TRBV6-8 to TRBJ2-7, with D possibly TRBD2 on 6 matching bases. Germline V lookup: CDR1 MNHGY, CDR2 SAAAGT. The CDR3 contains 14 residues.

The gene calls are TRBV6-8 and TRBJ1-1; D is ambiguous. Trimming took 2 bases from V and 1 from J, leaving 5 bases between them. Germline V gene lookup returns CDR1 MNHGY and CDR2 SAAAGT. The CDR3 length is 13 residues. CDR3 sequence: CASSYLTNTEAFF. The CDR3, as DNA: TGTGCCAGCAGTTACCTCACGAACACTGAAGCTTTCTTT.

The V call is TRBV28, the J call TRBJ2-1, with D perhaps matching TRBD2 (7 bases). This CDR3 comprises 12 residues. Germline V lookup: CDR1 MDHEN, CDR2 SYDVKM. V lost 6 bases to trimming and J lost 8 bases, with 11 bases between them. In DNA, the CDR3 is TGTGCCAGCAGCGGGGGGCTCTATGAGCAGTTCTTC. It yields the protein CASSGGLYEQFF. Combining the CDR3 with reference TRBV28 and TRBJ2-1 gives the whole variable domain DVKVTQSSRYLVKRTGEKVFLECVQDMDHENMFWYRQDPGLGLRLIYFSYDVKMKEKGDIPEGYSVSREKKERFSLILESASTNQTSMYLCASSGGLYEQFFGPGTRLTVL.

This rearrangement joins TRBV7-8 to TRBJ2-1, with D possibly being TRBD1 (6 bases). With 6 bases removed from V and 6 bases from J, the gap between germline ends came to 12 bases. Germline V gene data show CDR1 as SGHVS and CDR2 as FQNEAQ. The CDR3 extends over 13 amino acids. CDR3 coding DNA: TGTGCCAGCAGTAACAACAGGGTCAATGAGCAGTTCTTC. Protein product: CASSNNRVNEQFF. Complete variable domain (other parts from reference TRBV7-8 and TRBJ2-1): GAGVSQSPRYKVAKRGQDVALRCDPISGHVSLFWYQQALGQGPEFLTYFQNEAQLDKSGLPSDRFFAERPEGSVSTLKIQRTQQEDSAVYLCASSNNRVNEQFFGPGTRLTVL.

This chain links TRBV18 with TRBJ1-2; unclear D gene. Per germline, CDR1 KGHSH and CDR2 LQKENI. This CDR3 is built from 15 residues. Trimming took 4 bases from V and 3 from J, leaving 15 bases between them. CDR3 in DNA: TGTGCCAGCTCACAAACCGGGAGGGTGGACTATGGCTACACCTTC. Its translation is CASSQTGRVDYGYTF.

The chain employs TRBV25-1 and TRBJ2-6; TRBD1 is a possible D gene (5 bases). V lost 1 base to trimming and J lost 0 bases, with 7 bases between them. The CDR3 consists of 16 residues. In germline, CDR1 is MGHDK, CDR2 SYGVNS. CDR3 amino acids: CASSEFRGSGANVLTF. In nucleotides, the CDR3 is TGTGCCAGCAGTGAATTTAGGGGCTCTGGGGCCAACGTCCTGACTTTC.

The V and J genes are TRBV6-8 and TRBJ1-2, with D perhaps TRBD1 (6 bases). The CDR3 has 13 amino acids. The V end was cut by 6 bases, the J end by 9 bases, with 17 bases between. The germline CDR1 and CDR2 sequences are MNHGY and SAAAGT. CDR3: CASRPDRTGSYTF. The CDR3 bases are TGTGCCAGCAGACCAGACAGGACTGGAAGCTACACCTTC.

The V call is TRBV18, the J call TRBJ2-3; weak D call: TRBD1 (6 bases). V lost 2 bases to trimming and J lost 0 bases, with 15 bases between them. The CDR3 runs to 17 residues. Germline CDR1 KGHSH, CDR2 LQKENI. The CDR3: CASSPTGTYDSTDTQYF. The CDR3 DNA is TGTGCCAGCTCACCAACGGGGACATATGATAGCACAGATACGCAGTATTTT.

This clone has more than one count but fewer than ten. This chain uses TRBV15 with TRBJ2-5; TRBD2 agrees at 7 bases. This CDR3 has 15 amino acids. Germline V gene sequence: CDR1 LNHNV, CDR2 YYDKDF (reference sequence). With 1 base clipped from V and 1 base from J, the junction kept 3 bases outside the gene matches. CDR3 sequence (DNA): TGTGCCACCAGCAGAGGTGGGACTATCCAAGAGACCCAGTACTTC. Translated, it gives CATSRGGTIQETQYF.

The V gene is TRBV19, the J gene TRBJ1-1; D gene ambiguous. Between the trimmed V and J ends, which lost 8 bases and 1 base, there was a span of 8 bases. The CDR3 contains 12 residues. Germline CDR1 reads LNHDA; CDR2 reads SQIVND (reference sequence). In DNA form, the CDR3 reads TGTGCCAGTGGGAGCGAGAACACTGAAGCTTTCTTT. Its protein product is CASGSENTEAFF.

The chain recombines TRBV28 with TRBJ1-5; possibly TRBD1 for D (5 bases). This CDR3 contains 14 residues. The V and J ends lost 2 bases and 5 bases respectively, with 10 bases between them. The germline CDR1 and CDR2 sequences are MDHEN and SYDVKM. The CDR3, as DNA: TGTGCCAGCAGTTTAGGGGCAGGCCATCAGCCCCAGCATTTT. This sequence encodes CASSLGAGHQPQHF. The whole variable domain, filled in from reference TRBV28 and TRBJ1-5, reads DVKVTQSSRYLVKRTGEKVFLECVQDMDHENMFWYRQDPGLGLRLIYFSYDVKMKEKGDIPEGYSVSREKKERFSLILESASTNQTSMYLCASSLGAGHQPQHFGDGTRLSIL.

The chain uses TRBV9 and TRBJ2-1, with D possibly TRBD2 on 6 matching bases. This CDR3 has 14 residues. V lost 5 bases and J 7 bases, leaving 16 bases between the germline ends. Germline CDR1 reads SGDLS; CDR2 reads YYNGEE. CDR3 sequence (DNA): TGTGCCAGCAGTGAGACGGGAGTGGGGAATGAGCAGTTCTTC. Its translation: CASSETGVGNEQFF.